The 7 T cell receptor beta chains below come from one sample, sequenced in a study of somatic mutations in cytotoxic T cells in rheumatoid arthritis. Repertoires were generated with immunoSEQ multiplex PCR, while TCRdb's copy carries only in-frame clones and drops some. Of almost 15,000 clones listed, around 70% are singletons. Sequenced input: CD8+ T cells sorted from blood. The receptors shown here come from an adult with rheumatoid arthritis.

This clone was found a few times. The chain combines TRBV7-2 with TRBJ1-2; D might be TRBD1 (5 bases). Trimming removed 5 bases at V and 8 bases at J, with 27 bases between. Germline V gene lookup returns CDR1 SGHTA and CDR2 FQGNSA. This CDR3 region has 17 residues. The CDR3 nucleotides read TGTGCCAGCAGCCTCCCGGGGGTTAACCCCTATGAGGTCGGCTACACCTTC. Translation gives CASSLPGVNPYEVGYTF.

This rearrangement joins TRBV6-1 to TRBJ1-2; 8 positions agree with TRBD1. This CDR3 spans 13 amino acids. J lost 8 bases, V lost 5 bases, and 7 bases had no gene match. CDR1 MNHNS and CDR2 SASEGT come from the germline V gene. The CDR3 nucleotides are TGTGCCAGCAGTACTACAGGGGGTGGCGGCTACACCTTC. Translated: CASSTTGGGGYTF.

The CDR3 DNA sequence: TGTGCCAGTAGTATTTCCGCAGGGGATAATTCACCCCTCCACTTT. Its translation is CASSISAGDNSPLHF. The gene calls are TRBV19 and TRBJ1-6, with D tentatively TRBD1 (6 bases). Per germline, CDR1 LNHDA and CDR2 SQIVND (reference sequence). There are 15 residues in the CDR3. Between the trimmed V and J ends, which lost 3 bases and 5 bases, there was a span of 11 bases.

The V gene is TRBV7-2, the J gene TRBJ2-1; D may match TRBD1 or TRBD2 (5 bases each). Germline V gene sequence: CDR1 SGHTA, CDR2 FQGNSA. The germline V and J ends were trimmed by 5 bases and 0 bases, with 11 bases remaining between them. This CDR3 spans 15 amino acids. CDR3 DNA sequence: TGTGCCAGCAGCGGGGACGTGAGCTCCTACAATGAGCAGTTCTTC. Its protein product is CASSGDVSSYNEQFF.

This clone was seen more than once but under ten times. This chain connects TRBV27 to TRBJ1-5, with D unresolved. The CDR3 contains 13 residues. CDR1 and CDR2 (germline): MNHEY, SMNVEV (reference sequence). V was shortened by 3 bases and J by 0 bases, with 3 bases between the two germline ends. CDR3 amino acids: CASSFYSNQPQHF. In DNA, the CDR3 is TGTGCCAGCAGTTTTTATAGCAATCAGCCCCAGCATTTT.

This clone appeared a few times. The CDR3 here is CASSVSAGNSPLHF. The CDR3 DNA reads TGTGCCAGCAGTGTGTCAGCCGGTAATTCACCCCTCCACTTT. V is TRBV6-4 and J is TRBJ1-6; D ambiguous. Germline V gives CDR1 MRHNA, CDR2 SNTAGT. CDR3 length: 14 residues. Trimming took off 4 bases at V and 6 bases at J, with 10 bases between the two ends.

In this sample, this clone turned up a few times. The chain employs TRBV28 and TRBJ1-2; 8 bases are shared with TRBD1. The CDR3 extends over 15 amino acids. Germline V gene data show CDR1 as MDHEN and CDR2 as SYDVKM. The ends lost 1 base at V and 7 bases at J; junction bases unmatched: 8. CDR3 nucleotide sequence: TGTGCCAGCAGTTTATTCTACAGGGGGGACGGTGGCTACACCTTC. Its translation: CASSLFYRGDGGYTF.